This T cell receptor (beta chain) is drawn from a study of PD-1 blockade in classical Hodgkin lymphoma. Study-wide results and limits: Causes of the repertoire differences remain undefined, possibly disease activity or prior therapy.

There are 17 residues in the CDR3. Germline CDR1 is SGHVS and CDR2 is FNYEAQ. The V gene lost 0 bases and the J gene lost 0 bases, with 12 bases spanning the gap. Profiled with immunoSEQ multiplex PCR; TCRdb holds only in-frame clones, not every one. The table has some 28,000 clones, about 89% seen once. Regarding time point: newly diagnosed, previously untreated cHL patient sample. Purification of CD4+ T cells from thawed PBMCs was achieved by magnetic negative selection. Of note for this clone: The antigen remains unidentified.

This receptor was identified in a human donor with classical Hodgkin lymphoma. Sequenced sample: CD4+ T cells from blood. The chain recombines TRBV7-6 with TRBJ1-3; possibly TRBD1 for D (5 bases). CDR3 coding DNA: TGTGCCAGCAGCTTAGCGGCAGGGCAATCCTCTGGAAACACCATATATTTT. Protein product: CASSLAAGQSSGNTIYF.